The rows below give T cell receptor beta chains drawn from one sample of a study of response to subunit inactivated influenza vaccine. MiXCR, run by TCRdb on the RT-PCR reads, gives a single entry per CDR3 protein. The table includes about 780,000 distinct CDR3 sequences, less than 20% detected once. The sample in question was PBMCs from blood, obtained roughly 5 days after vaccination. These receptors were collected from a man aged 50 to 60 who received an inactivated influenza vaccine. CDR3s include the opening cysteine and the closing phenylalanine or tryptophan. Fields, in order: V gene, J gene, D gene, clone size, CDR3 DNA, CDR3 protein. D genes are given only for firm matches. Rows may omit the clone size; those that give it use once, few, many or a size class.

v_gene: TRBV7-2
j_gene: TRBJ1-1
d_gene: .
abundance: .
CDR3nt: TGTGCCAGCAGCTCGCCCGCAGGGTACACTGAAGCTTTCTTT
CDR3aa: CASSSPAGYTEAFF

v_gene: TRBV7-9
j_gene: TRBJ2-2
d_gene: .
abundance: .
CDR3nt: TGTGCCAGCAGCCCAACGACAGGACCGAACACCGGGGAGCTGTTTTTT
CDR3aa: CASSPTTGPNTGELFF

v_gene: TRBV29-1
j_gene: TRBJ2-3
d_gene: .
abundance: few
CDR3nt: TGCAGCGTTAGCGAAGATACGCAGTATTTT
CDR3aa: CSVSEDTQYF

v_gene: TRBV11-2
j_gene: TRBJ2-5
d_gene: .
abundance: few
CDR3nt: TGTGCCAGCAGGGATCCACTCAGGACATCCCAAGAGACCCAGTACTTC
CDR3aa: CASRDPLRTSQETQYF

v_gene: TRBV7-8
j_gene: TRBJ1-6
d_gene: .
abundance: few
CDR3nt: TGTGCCAGCAGCTTAGGCCAGGGTCAGAATTCACCCCTCCACTTT
CDR3aa: CASSLGQGQNSPLHF

v_gene: TRBV10-3
j_gene: TRBJ2-5
d_gene: TRBD2
abundance: few
CDR3nt: TGTGCCATCAGGCCGACTAGCGGGACGTACCAAGAGACCCAGTACTTC
CDR3aa: CAIRPTSGTYQETQYF

v_gene: TRBV4-2
j_gene: TRBJ2-3
d_gene: .
abundance: .
CDR3nt: TGTGCCAGCAGCCTTTTGGAGGGCCGGGCAGATACGCAGTATTTT
CDR3aa: CASSLLEGRADTQYF

v_gene: TRBV5-6
j_gene: TRBJ2-5
d_gene: TRBD2
abundance: few
CDR3nt: TGTGCCAGCAGCTCCGGTGCCTACCTACTAGCGGGGTCGGAGACCCAGTACTTC
CDR3aa: CASSSGAYLLAGSETQYF

v_gene: TRBV4-3
j_gene: TRBJ2-6
d_gene: TRBD2
abundance: .
CDR3nt: TGCGCCAGCAGCCCTCTAGCGGGGGGGCTCAGCTCTGGGGCCAACGTCCTGACTTTC
CDR3aa: CASSPLAGGLSSGANVLTF

v_gene: TRBV28
j_gene: TRBJ2-7
d_gene: .
abundance: .
CDR3nt: TGTGCCAGCACCGAGGAACGGACCTCCTACGAGCAGTACTTC
CDR3aa: CASTEERTSYEQYF

v_gene: TRBV7-2
j_gene: TRBJ2-1
d_gene: TRBD1
abundance: .
CDR3nt: TGTGCCAGCAGCCAGACAGGGACCAGCTACAATGAGCAGTTCTTC
CDR3aa: CASSQTGTSYNEQFF

v_gene: TRBV20-1
j_gene: TRBJ1-4
d_gene: TRBD1
abundance: few
CDR3nt: TGCAGTGCTGGACAGGGAACTAATGAAAAACTGTTTTTT
CDR3aa: CSAGQGTNEKLFF

v_gene: TRBV20-1
j_gene: TRBJ2-7
d_gene: .
abundance: .
CDR3nt: TGCAGTGCAGATACTAGCTCGAGCTCCTACGAGCAGTACTTC
CDR3aa: CSADTSSSSYEQYF

v_gene: TRBV12-3/TRBV12-4
j_gene: TRBJ1-6
d_gene: TRBD1
abundance: .
CDR3nt: TGTGCCAGCAGCTCAGACAGGGCGAGGCGGAATTCACCCCTCCACTTT
CDR3aa: CASSSDRARRNSPLHF

v_gene: TRBV28
j_gene: TRBJ1-5
d_gene: .
abundance: few
CDR3nt: TGTGCCAGCAGTACACGACAGGTGGGGGGTCAGCCCCAGCATTTT
CDR3aa: CASSTRQVGGQPQHF

v_gene: TRBV4-2
j_gene: TRBJ2-3
d_gene: TRBD2
abundance: .
CDR3nt: TGTGCCAGCAGCCAAGAGAGGGCTAGCGGGAGAACAGATACGCAGTATTTT
CDR3aa: CASSQERASGRTDTQYF

v_gene: TRBV10-2
j_gene: TRBJ1-1
d_gene: .
abundance: .
CDR3nt: TGCGCCAGCAGTGAGTCAAGGAGTCTGATTAACACTGAAGCTTTCTTT
CDR3aa: CASSESRSLINTEAFF

v_gene: TRBV7-2
j_gene: TRBJ1-2
d_gene: TRBD1
abundance: few
CDR3nt: TGTGCCAGCAGCTTAGTAATAGTGGGACAGGGTGGTGGCTACACCTTC
CDR3aa: CASSLVIVGQGGGYTF

v_gene: TRBV5-6
j_gene: TRBJ2-2
d_gene: .
abundance: .
CDR3nt: TGTGCCAGCAGCTTGGATGAGGCGGGCGACACCGGGGAGCTGTTTTTT
CDR3aa: CASSLDEAGDTGELFF

v_gene: TRBV29-1
j_gene: TRBJ2-7
d_gene: TRBD1
abundance: .
CDR3nt: TGCAGCGCTGCCGGGACAGGGCGGATGGAGCAGTACTTC
CDR3aa: CSAAGTGRMEQYF

v_gene: TRBV4-2
j_gene: TRBJ2-5
d_gene: TRBD1
abundance: .
CDR3nt: TGTGCCAGCAGCGCCCTACAGGGGGCCGGGGAGACCCAGTACTTC
CDR3aa: CASSALQGAGETQYF

v_gene: TRBV6-5
j_gene: TRBJ2-7
d_gene: TRBD1
abundance: .
CDR3nt: TGTGCCAGCAGTTACTCCGTGGGACAGAGTCACGAGCAGTACTTC
CDR3aa: CASSYSVGQSHEQYF

v_gene: TRBV20-1
j_gene: TRBJ1-2
d_gene: TRBD1
abundance: few
CDR3nt: TGCAGTGCTCGGACAGGGTTACATGGCTACACCTTC
CDR3aa: CSARTGLHGYTF

v_gene: TRBV7-2
j_gene: TRBJ2-5
d_gene: .
abundance: .
CDR3nt: TGTGCCAGCAGCGCCTTTGGTGGGACCCAGTACTTC
CDR3aa: CASSAFGGTQYF

v_gene: TRBV6-5
j_gene: TRBJ2-7
d_gene: TRBD2
abundance: .
CDR3nt: TGTGCCAGCAGTTTTACGGGAGGTTACGACGAGCAGTACTTC
CDR3aa: CASSFTGGYDEQYF

v_gene: TRBV7-2
j_gene: TRBJ1-6
d_gene: .
abundance: few
CDR3nt: TGTGCCAGCAGCTCGGGGCCGGGGTCGAATAATTCACCCCTCCACTTT
CDR3aa: CASSSGPGSNNSPLHF

v_gene: TRBV28
j_gene: TRBJ2-1
d_gene: .
abundance: many
CDR3nt: TGTGCCAGCAGAGTCAGGGGCCAGAGTCTCAATGAGCAGTTCTTC
CDR3aa: CASRVRGQSLNEQFF

v_gene: TRBV20-1
j_gene: TRBJ2-3
d_gene: TRBD1
abundance: many
CDR3nt: TGCAGTGCTAGGGGCAGGGGGAACACAGATACGCAGTATTTT
CDR3aa: CSARGRGNTDTQYF

v_gene: TRBV6-5
j_gene: TRBJ1-5
d_gene: .
abundance: .
CDR3nt: TGTGCCAGCAGTTCGAAGGGTCGGCTCAATCAGCCCCAGCATTTT
CDR3aa: CASSSKGRLNQPQHF

v_gene: TRBV20-1
j_gene: TRBJ1-5
d_gene: TRBD1
abundance: few
CDR3nt: TGCAGTGCTGCCACCGCTACAGGGGTGACTCAGCCCCAGCATTTT
CDR3aa: CSAATATGVTQPQHF

v_gene: TRBV20-1
j_gene: TRBJ2-7
d_gene: TRBD1
abundance: few
CDR3nt: TGCAGTGCTGATACTCCGGGACAGAAATACGAGCAGTACTTC
CDR3aa: CSADTPGQKYEQYF

v_gene: TRBV10-3
j_gene: TRBJ2-5
d_gene: .
abundance: .
CDR3nt: TGTGCCATCAGTGAGCCAGCAAGGGGGAGAGAGACCCAGTACTTC
CDR3aa: CAISEPARGRETQYF

v_gene: TRBV4-3
j_gene: TRBJ2-7
d_gene: TRBD1
abundance: .
CDR3nt: TGCGCCAGCAGCCAAGATATTGGGACAGGGGTTGTTAACGAGCAGTACTTC
CDR3aa: CASSQDIGTGVVNEQYF

v_gene: TRBV4-3
j_gene: TRBJ2-5
d_gene: TRBD2
abundance: .
CDR3nt: TGCGCCAGCAGCCAAGGTCTAGCGGGAGAACAAGAGACCCAGTACTTC
CDR3aa: CASSQGLAGEQETQYF

v_gene: TRBV12-3/TRBV12-4
j_gene: TRBJ2-2
d_gene: TRBD1
abundance: many
CDR3nt: TGTGCCAGCAGTTTACGGCCGGGACAGGGTCGCTGGGGGTTGTCCGGGGAGCTGTTTTTT
CDR3aa: CASSLRPGQGRWGLSGELFF

v_gene: TRBV19
j_gene: TRBJ1-5
d_gene: .
abundance: .
CDR3nt: TGTGCCAGTGGAGGACAAATGAATCAGCCCCAGCATTTT
CDR3aa: CASGGQMNQPQHF

v_gene: TRBV10-3
j_gene: TRBJ1-5
d_gene: TRBD1
abundance: .
CDR3nt: TGTGCCATCAGCTCGGACAGGGGCGAGCAGCCCCAGCATTTT
CDR3aa: CAISSDRGEQPQHF

v_gene: TRBV7-2
j_gene: TRBJ2-1
d_gene: TRBD2
abundance: many
CDR3nt: TGTGCCAGCAGCCTAGCAGCGGGGGTTTACAATGAGCAGTTCTTC
CDR3aa: CASSLAAGVYNEQFF

v_gene: TRBV6-1
j_gene: TRBJ2-2
d_gene: TRBD2
abundance: .
CDR3nt: TGTGCCAGCAAAAGTGCGGCGGGGGGTAGGACCGGGGAGCTGTTTTTT
CDR3aa: CASKSAAGGRTGELFF

v_gene: TRBV29-1
j_gene: TRBJ1-1
d_gene: .
abundance: few
CDR3nt: TGCAGCGGGCGACAGTACACTGAAGCTTTCTTT
CDR3aa: CSGRQYTEAFF